Each of the 32 T cell receptor beta chains below was sequenced from the same sample in a study of beta chain features in type 1 diabetes. Expressed TCRB transcripts were sequenced, since all the RNA that had been isolated was reverse transcribed. Method: immunoSEQ multiplex PCR; TCRdb's copy keeps in-frame clones and lacks some. The data contain hundreds of thousands of clones, under 15% of them seen just once; the ten biggest clones take up approximately 0.02%. Their antigens are not known. Study observations and caveats: Across all four CD4+ subsets, people with type 1 diabetes showed modestly shorter TCRB CDR3s.

Material for sequencing was naive CD4+ T cells from blood. The source of these receptors is a man between 18 and 35 years old with type 1 diabetes.

The rearrangement links TRBV5-6 to TRBJ1-5, with D perhaps TRBD1 (5 bases). Looked up from germline, CDR1 is SGHDT and CDR2 is YYEEEE. Deletions cut 1 base from V and 2 bases from J, with 10 bases between. The CDR3 loop spans 15 amino acids. The CDR3 sequence is CASSLWGTGNQPQHF. DNA of the CDR3: TGTGCCAGCAGCTTGTGGGGGACTGGCAATCAGCCCCAGCATTTT.

This rearrangement joins TRBV5-1 to TRBJ2-1; no firm D call. Germline loops: CDR1 SGHRS, CDR2 YFSETQ. The CDR3 has 13 residues. V lost 7 bases to trimming and J lost 9 bases, with 17 bases between them. The CDR3 bases are TGCGCCAGCCGCTCGATCCAGTTGGCTGAGCAGTTCTTC. Its protein product is CASRSIQLAEQFF.

This clone was found a few times. The rearrangement joins TRBV5-1 to TRBJ2-1; 10 bases map to TRBD1. Germline values: CDR1 SGHRS, CDR2 YFSETQ. Trimming at V came to 2 bases and at J to 5 bases, leaving 4 bases not matched to a gene. CDR3 length: 15 residues. CDR3 coding DNA: TGCGCCAGCAGCTTTATGGGACAGGGGCACAATGAGCAGTTCTTC. Translated: CASSFMGQGHNEQFF.

This CDR3 is CASSLATGTQETQYF. The DNA of the CDR3 is TGCGCCAGCAGCTTGGCTACAGGGACACAAGAGACCCAGTACTTC. This sequence joins TRBV5-1 and TRBJ2-5; the D gene is possibly TRBD1 (6 bases). V was cut by 0 bases and J by 2 bases, with 11 bases left in between. In germline, CDR1 is SGHRS, CDR2 YFSETQ. The CDR3 totals 15 residues.

A few counts support this clone. This CDR3 is CASSEGVENYGYTF. CDR3 nucleotide sequence: TGTGCCAGCAGTGAAGGGGTGGAGAACTATGGCTACACCTTC. V and J are TRBV6-1 and TRBJ1-2; D remains ambiguous. This CDR3 spans 14 amino acids. Germline V gene data show CDR1 as MNHNS and CDR2 as SASEGT. Trimming took 1 base from V and 2 from J, leaving 8 bases between them.

In its sample, this clone was seen a few times. The rearrangement uses TRBV11-3 and TRBJ1-1, with D possibly TRBD1 on 5 matching bases. Germline values: CDR1 SGHNT, CDR2 YENEEA. V was shortened by 5 bases and J by 1 base, with 11 bases between the two germline ends. The CDR3 is made up of 14 amino acids. DNA for the CDR3: TGTGCCAGCAGCCTGACAGCAGGGAACACTGAAGCTTTCTTT. Its protein product is CASSLTAGNTEAFF.

This chain uses TRBV7-9 with TRBJ1-5; the match to TRBD1 covers 9 bases. CDR3 size: 17 residues. The ends lost 5 bases at V and 7 bases at J; junction bases unmatched: 15. CDR1 is SEHNR, CDR2 FQNEAQ, per germline (reference sequence). The DNA for the CDR3 is TGTGCCAGCAGCCCCGGGACAGGGAATTATGTTCCGCAGCCCCAGCATTTT. It translates to CASSPGTGNYVPQPQHF.

The chain joins TRBV10-3 to TRBJ1-2; no definite D call. The V and J ends lost 4 bases and 4 bases respectively, with 13 bases between them. This CDR3 is built from 14 residues. Germline V CDR1 and CDR2: ENHRY, SYGVKD. The CDR3 reads CAISGEDGSYGYTF. CDR3 coding DNA: TGTGCCATCAGTGGGGAGGACGGGAGCTATGGCTACACCTTC.

This clone was counted between two and nine times. The gene calls are TRBV7-8 and TRBJ2-5; D possibly corresponds to TRBD1 (5 bases). Germline V gene data show CDR1 as SGHVS and CDR2 as FQNEAQ. Trimming took 2 bases from V and 1 from J, leaving 14 bases between them. The CDR3 is 16 amino acids. Here the CDR3 reads CASSLHTGVLQETQYF. The CDR3 nucleotides are TGTGCCAGCAGCTTACACACAGGCGTTCTCCAAGAGACCCAGTACTTC.

The gene calls are TRBV7-2 and TRBJ1-1; 10 nucleotides match TRBD1. CDR3 length: 14 amino acids. V lost 8 bases, J lost 4 bases, and 7 bases stayed unmatched. Germline V CDR1 and CDR2: SGHTA, FQGNSA. The CDR3 sequence is CASERGQGSTEAFF. CDR3 DNA: TGTGCCAGCGAGAGGGGACAGGGGTCCACTGAAGCTTTCTTT. The entire variable domain, with the rest obtained from reference TRBV7-2 and TRBJ1-1, is as follows: GAGVSQSPSNKVTEKGKDVELRCDPISGHTALYWYRQSLGQGLEFLIYFQGNSAPDKSGLPSDRFSAERTGGSVSTLTIQRTQQEDSAVYLCASERGQGSTEAFFGQGTRLTVV.

This clone was observed once. The gene calls are TRBV30 and TRBJ2-3; 10 bases line up with TRBD2. The CDR3 loop spans 15 amino acids. Germline V gene lookup returns CDR1 GTSNPN and CDR2 SVGIG (reference sequence). V shed 8 bases, J shed 6 bases, and the junction held 14 bases outside the gene matches. CDR3 loop: CARSGASGGGDTQYF. The CDR3 region has the DNA TGTGCCAGGTCTGGGGCTAGCGGGGGTGGGGATACGCAGTATTTT.

The gene calls are TRBV28 and TRBJ2-5; D not certain. CDR1 and CDR2 (germline): MDHEN, SYDVKM. The length of the CDR3 is 11 residues. V was cut by 6 bases and J by 9 bases, with 11 bases left in between. The CDR3 here is CASSPRLAQYF. As DNA, the CDR3 is TGTGCCAGCAGCCCTCGTTTGGCCCAGTACTTC. The variable domain in full, with the rest retrieved from reference TRBV28 and TRBJ2-5, is DVKVTQSSRYLVKRTGEKVFLECVQDMDHENMFWYRQDPGLGLRLIYFSYDVKMKEKGDIPEGYSVSREKKERFSLILESASTNQTSMYLCASSPRLAQYFGPGTRLLVL.

This clone turned up a few times. The V gene is TRBV30, the J gene TRBJ2-5, with a possible D match to TRBD1 (5 bases). Gene TRBJ2-7 matches the end of the DNA better, so the J call may be wrong. Per the germline V gene, CDR1 is GTSNPN and CDR2 is SVGIG (reference sequence). This CDR3 comprises 14 residues. As DNA, the CDR3 is TGTGCCTGGAGTGGGTCAGGGTTTCCCTACGAGCAGTACTTC. Residues: CAWSGSGFPYEQYF.

The chain has TRBV7-6 and TRBJ2-7, with TRBD1 matching over 7 bases. J was trimmed by 2 bases and V by 4 bases; bases with no gene match: 5. The CDR3 sequence is 14 residues long. Germline V gene sequence: CDR1 SGHVS, CDR2 FNYEAQ. Written as DNA, the CDR3 is TGTGCCAGCAGCTCGGGACAGTTGCCCTACGAGCAGTACTTC. This encodes CASSSGQLPYEQYF.

The chain recombines TRBV7-9 with TRBJ1-5; 10 nucleotides agree with TRBD1. The germline CDR1 and CDR2 sequences are SEHNR and FQNEAQ (reference sequence). V shed 3 bases, J shed 2 bases, and the junction held 4 bases outside the gene matches. The CDR3 contains 16 residues. CDR3 region: CASSFHGTGGNQPQHF. CDR3 DNA sequence: TGTGCCAGCAGCTTTCACGGGACAGGGGGCAATCAGCCCCAGCATTTT.

This clone has only a few counts. The chain recombines TRBV4-1 with TRBJ2-2; D unresolved. V was shortened by 1 base and J by 10 bases, with 13 bases between the two germline ends. The CDR3 is 14 residues long. Germline CDR1 MGHRA, CDR2 YSYEKL. The CDR3 here is CASSQVGLLEELFF. The CDR3 bases are TGCGCCAGCAGCCAAGTAGGCCTCCTCGAGGAGCTGTTTTTT.

CDR3 region: CASSLRRQGNLNEQFF. CDR3 DNA sequence: TGTGCCAGCAGCTTACGCCGACAGGGAAACTTGAATGAGCAGTTCTTC. The V and J genes are TRBV13 and TRBJ2-1; 7 bases agree with TRBD1. The CDR3 length is 16 residues. J was trimmed by 7 bases and V by 2 bases; bases with no gene match: 11. The V gene's germline CDR1 is PRHDT and CDR2 FYEKMQ (reference sequence).

In its sample, this clone was seen a few times. The J gene is TRBJ1-5, the V gene TRBV2, with 7 positions matching TRBD1. Germline CDR1 reads SNHLY; CDR2 reads FYNNEI. This CDR3 comprises 14 residues. V lost 8 bases and J lost 1; bases outside the gene matches: 5. The CDR3 region is CASATGFSNQPQHF. CDR3 DNA: TGTGCCAGCGCGACAGGGTTCAGCAATCAGCCCCAGCATTTT.

The chain uses TRBV10-3 and TRBJ2-1; the D gene is possibly TRBD2 (7 bases). From germline, CDR1 is ENHRY and CDR2 SYGVKD. Trimming shortened V by 8 bases and J by 8 bases, and 16 bases separated the two germline ends. The CDR3 is 13 residues long. CDR3 amino acids: CAIETGGTDEQFF. CDR3 nucleotides: TGTGCCATCGAAACGGGGGGCACCGATGAGCAGTTCTTC.

The table lists this clone with a few counts. CDR3 in amino acids: CAWETGAAETQYF. The CDR3 coding sequence is TGTGCCTGGGAGACAGGGGCGGCTGAGACCCAGTACTTC. The rearrangement uses TRBV30 and TRBJ2-5, with TRBD1 matching over 8 bases. The CDR3 has 13 amino acids. Trimming removed 5 bases from V and 5 bases from J; junction bases left unmatched: 7. Germline lookup yields CDR1 GTSNPN and CDR2 SVGIG (reference sequence).

This clone was recorded a few times. The chain employs TRBV5-1 and TRBJ2-7, with TRBD2 matching over 11 bases. The CDR3 has 15 amino acids. Germline V CDR1 and CDR2: SGHRS, YFSETQ. The J segment lost 3 bases and the V segment lost 0 bases, leaving 2 bases of the junction unmatched. The chain's CDR3 is CASSLEGTSGYEQYF. The CDR3 DNA follows: TGCGCCAGCAGCTTGGAAGGGACTAGCGGCTACGAGCAGTACTTC.

The gene calls are TRBV2 and TRBJ2-7, with no clear D. CDR1 and CDR2 (germline): SNHLY, FYNNEI. CDR3 length: 13 amino acids. Trimming took 7 bases from V and 2 from J, leaving 12 bases between them. The CDR3 DNA is TGTGCCAGCAAAGGGCCACAAACCTACGAGCAGTACTTC. Its protein is CASKGPQTYEQYF.

The rearrangement links TRBV29-1 to TRBJ1-1; weak D call: TRBD1 (6 bases). Germline V gene sequence: CDR1 SQVTM, CDR2 ANQGSEA. V lost 5 bases and J 1 base, leaving 20 bases between the germline ends. This CDR3 contains 16 residues. CDR3 sequence reads: CSVSFRVGQPNTEAFF. CDR3 in DNA: TGCAGCGTTAGTTTTCGGGTAGGACAGCCGAACACTGAAGCTTTCTTT.

This chain joins TRBV2 and TRBJ1-3; D call uncertain. The CDR3 has 16 residues. CDR1 and CDR2 (germline): SNHLY, FYNNEI. Trimming left V 3 bases short and J 0 bases short, with 12 bases between. This CDR3 reads CASSESSALSGNTIYF. Here the CDR3 DNA reads TGTGCCAGCAGTGAGTCGTCAGCTCTCTCTGGAAACACCATATATTTT.

The rearrangement joins TRBV19 to TRBJ2-5; perhaps TRBD2 as D (6 bases). V was shortened by 6 bases and J by 0 bases, with 14 bases between the two germline ends. The CDR3 covers 15 residues. CDR1 and CDR2 from the germline V gene are LNHDA and SQIVND (reference sequence). CDR3 loop: CASRGIGGNQETQYF. In nucleotides, the CDR3 is TGTGCCAGTAGGGGGATTGGAGGGAACCAAGAGACCCAGTACTTC. The full variable domain, rest sourced from reference TRBV19 and TRBJ2-5, is DGGITQSPKYLFRKEGQNVTLSCEQNLNHDAMYWYRQDPGQGLRLIYYSQIVNDFQKGDIAEGYSVSREKKESFPLTVTSAQKNPTAFYLCASRGIGGNQETQYFGPGTRLLVL.

This clone turned up a few times. The chain recombines TRBV30 with TRBJ1-1; possible D gene TRBD1, 5 bases. The germline V gene encodes CDR1 GTSNPN and CDR2 SVGIG (reference sequence). The CDR3 sequence is 15 residues long. V shed 2 bases and J shed 0 bases, with 13 bases lying between them. The CDR3 loop is CAWSQGSILNTEAFF. The CDR3 nucleotides are TGTGCCTGGAGTCAGGGCTCGATATTGAACACTGAAGCTTTCTTT.

This clone has a handful of counts. The chain has TRBV13 and TRBJ2-7; 9 bases are a match to TRBD1. CDR1 is PRHDT and CDR2 is FYEKMQ in the germline V gene (reference sequence). The CDR3 has 14 amino acids. Trimming at V came to 6 bases and at J to 4 bases, leaving 7 bases not matched to a gene. As DNA, the CDR3 is TGTGCCAGCAGTCGACAGGGGGGTATGTACGAGCAGTACTTC. Translation gives CASSRQGGMYEQYF.

This sequence joins TRBV5-1 and TRBJ2-3; a possible D gene is TRBD1 (5 bases). V lost 4 bases and J lost 5, with 11 bases in between. Looked up from germline, CDR1 is SGHRS and CDR2 is YFSETQ. CDR3 length: 13 amino acids. The CDR3 bases are TGCGCCAGCAGCCAGGGCTTTCAAGATACGCAGTATTTT. As protein: CASSQGFQDTQYF.

This clone was observed a few times. The chain combines TRBV2 with TRBJ1-6, with no clear D. Germline V gene lookup returns CDR1 SNHLY and CDR2 FYNNEI. Trimming removed 7 bases from V and 5 bases from J, with 6 bases in between. The CDR3 is made up of 12 amino acids. The CDR3 loop reads CASIADNSPLHF. The CDR3 DNA is TGTGCCAGCATAGCAGATAATTCACCCCTCCACTTT.

This clone came up a few times. This chain links TRBV29-1 with TRBJ2-5; no reliable D call. CDR1 and CDR2 (germline): SQVTM, ANQGSEA. The CDR3 is made up of 12 amino acids. V was pared by 4 bases and J by 5 bases, with 11 bases between. The CDR3 region is CSVVKDGETQYF. CDR3 DNA: TGCAGCGTTGTGAAGGACGGGGAGACCCAGTACTTC.

J is TRBJ1-3 and V is TRBV5-6; a weak D match, TRBD1 (6 bases). This CDR3 region has 14 residues. Germline V gene lookup returns CDR1 SGHDT and CDR2 YYEEEE. Trimming pared 3 bases from V and 1 base from J, leaving 8 bases between. This CDR3 is CASSWGRSGNTIYF. The DNA for the CDR3 is TGTGCCAGCAGCTGGGGGCGATCTGGAAACACCATATATTTT.

This clone has just one count. The J gene is TRBJ2-5, the V gene TRBV4-2; 8 nucleotides align to TRBD2. This CDR3 comprises 16 residues. CDR1 and CDR2 from the germline V gene are LGHNA and YNFKEQ. V shed 4 bases, J shed 7 bases, and the junction held 14 bases outside the gene matches. The CDR3 sequence is CASSPGGAGDLGTQYF. CDR3 nucleotide sequence: TGTGCCAGCAGCCCTGGGGGAGCGGGGGATTTAGGGACCCAGTACTTC.